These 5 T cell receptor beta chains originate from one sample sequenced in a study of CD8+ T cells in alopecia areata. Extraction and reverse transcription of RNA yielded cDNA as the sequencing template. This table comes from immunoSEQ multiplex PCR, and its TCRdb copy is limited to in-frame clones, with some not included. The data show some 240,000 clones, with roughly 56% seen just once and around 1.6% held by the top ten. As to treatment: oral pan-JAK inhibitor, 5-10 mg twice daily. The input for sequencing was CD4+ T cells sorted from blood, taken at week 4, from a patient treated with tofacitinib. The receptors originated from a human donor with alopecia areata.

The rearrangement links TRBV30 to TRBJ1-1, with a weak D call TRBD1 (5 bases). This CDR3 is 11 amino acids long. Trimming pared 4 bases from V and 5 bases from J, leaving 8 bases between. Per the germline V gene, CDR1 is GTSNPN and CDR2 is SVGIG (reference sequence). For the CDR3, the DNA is TGTGCCTGGATTTGGGGGACTGAAGCTTTCTTT. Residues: CAWIWGTEAFF.

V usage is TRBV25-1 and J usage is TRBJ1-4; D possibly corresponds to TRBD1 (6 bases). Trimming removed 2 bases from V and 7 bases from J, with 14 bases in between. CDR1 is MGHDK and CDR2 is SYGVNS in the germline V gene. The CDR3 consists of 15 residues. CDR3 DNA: TGTGCCAGCAGTGAACCACAGGGCAGGGGTGAAAAACTGTTTTTT. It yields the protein CASSEPQGRGEKLFF.

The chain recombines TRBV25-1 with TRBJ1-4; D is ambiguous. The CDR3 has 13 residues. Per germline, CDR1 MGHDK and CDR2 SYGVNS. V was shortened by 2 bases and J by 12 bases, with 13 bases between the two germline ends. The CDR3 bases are TGTGCCAGCAGTGAAGTGGCCGAGTGGGAACTGTTTTTT. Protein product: CASSEVAEWELFF.

The CDR3 DNA follows: TGCGCCAGCAGCTTGGACGGGGAGACCCAGTACTTC. Its protein product is CASSLDGETQYF. J is TRBJ2-5 and V is TRBV5-1; D unclear. The CDR3 length is 12 residues. Germline values: CDR1 SGHRS, CDR2 YFSETQ. V was cut by 0 bases and J by 5 bases, with 5 bases left in between.

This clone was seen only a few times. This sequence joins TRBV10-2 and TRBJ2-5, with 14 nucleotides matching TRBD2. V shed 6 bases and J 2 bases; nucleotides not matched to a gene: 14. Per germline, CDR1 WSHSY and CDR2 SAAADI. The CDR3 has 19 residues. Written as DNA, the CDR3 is TGCGCCAGCAGGAGAATGTCCGGGACTAGCGGGGGTCCACAAGAGACCCAGTACTTC. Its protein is CASRRMSGTSGGPQETQYF.